Each of the 4 T cell receptor beta chains below was sequenced from the same sample in a study of T cells in Graves' hyperthyroidism and ophthalmopathy. Amplification of TCR beta CDR3 regions was performed using RNA transcripts as template. Researchers ran a first-round RT-PCR on the TCR CDR3 using the HTBI primer set. Via MiXCR, TCRdb re-called the multiplex PCR reads, giving one row per CDR3 protein. Of more than 350,000 distinct CDR3 sequences in the sample, around 13% were seen once. Sequencing input: blood. The receptors were gathered from a woman aged 25 to 45 with Graves' ophthalmopathy.

This clonotype was seen repeatedly, ten times or more. V is TRBV2 and J is TRBJ1-2; D possibly corresponds to TRBD1 (6 bases). The length of the CDR3 is 13 residues. From germline, CDR1 is SNHLY and CDR2 FYNNEI. Trimming took 9 bases from V and 7 from J, leaving 18 bases between them. The CDR3 DNA is TGTGCCAGAAAACACAGGGACAATTCTGGCTACACCTTC. It yields the protein CARKHRDNSGYTF.

This clonotype was detected many times. This chain connects TRBV12-5 to TRBJ1-2, with a tentative D call TRBD1 (5 bases). Between the trimmed V and J ends, which lost 1 base and 4 bases, there was a span of 13 bases. Germline CDR1 and CDR2: LGHNT and FRNRAP. The CDR3 runs to 15 residues. For the CDR3, the DNA is TGTGCTAGTGGTTTGGCCCGTGGGGGTTTCTATGGCTACACCTTC. Protein sequence: CASGLARGGFYGYTF.

This clonotype turned up a few times. The chain has TRBV6-2 or TRBV6-3 and TRBJ1-5; maybe TRBD1 (6 bases). Per the germline V gene, CDR1 is MNHEY and CDR2 is SVGEGT. Deletions cut 8 bases from V and 4 bases from J, with 18 bases between. The CDR3 has 15 residues. As DNA, the CDR3 is TGTGCCAGCGCGCCCGTACCTGACAGGAATCAGCCCCAGCATTTT. Translated, it gives CASAPVPDRNQPQHF.

At least ten counts were recorded for this clonotype. This rearrangement joins TRBV2 to TRBJ1-1; the D gene is possibly TRBD1 (5 bases). Germline V gene data show CDR1 as SNHLY and CDR2 as FYNNEI. CDR3 size: 12 residues. V was cut by 8 bases and J by 8 bases, with 15 bases left in between. As DNA, the CDR3 is TGTGCCAGCGGGGGGGAGGATTGGGAAGCTTTCTTT. Translation: CASGGEDWEAFF. The full variable domain, in which reference TRBV2 and TRBJ1-1 provide the parts outside the CDR3, is EPEVTQTPSHQVTQMGQEVILRCVPISNHLYFYWYRQILGQKVEFLVSFYNNEISEKSEIFDDQFSVERPDGSNFTLKIRSTKLEDSAMYFCASGGEDWEAFFGQGTRLTVV.